Shown below are 7 T cell receptor beta chains from a single sample sequenced in a study of naive and memory T cell subsets. The beta constant-region primer was an equimolar mix of two oligonucleotides covering TRBC1 and TRBC2. Four rounds of PCR amplified the ligated cDNA using nested alpha and beta constant-region primers plus SP2. Each CDR3 protein is one row after TCRdb ran MiXCR on the UMI-ligation and nested PCR reads. The sample contains over 110,000 distinct CDR3 sequences, approximately 21% of which appear only once. Their cognate antigens are unknown. Study outcomes and limitations: Naive repertoires, especially CD8, held a few larger clonotypes, possibly memory cells re-expressing CD45RA.

Sequenced: naive CD8+ T cells from blood. The source of these receptors is a human donor in good health.

The rearrangement joins TRBV15 to TRBJ2-7; either TRBD1 or TRBD2 may fit D (5 bases each). Trimming took off 1 base at V and 0 bases at J, with 13 bases between the two ends. The germline V gene encodes CDR1 LNHNV and CDR2 YYDKDF (reference sequence). The CDR3 is 16 amino acids. The CDR3 bases are TGTGCCACCAGCAGAGTTGGGGGTTTAGGCTCCTACGAGCAGTACTTC. Protein: CATSRVGGLGSYEQYF. Full variable domain (remainder filled in from reference TRBV15 and TRBJ2-7): DAMVIQNPRYQVTQFGKPVTLSCSQTLNHNVMYWYQQKSSQAPKLLFHYYDKDFNNEADTPDNFQSRRPNTSFCFLDIRSPGLGDTAMYLCATSRVGGLGSYEQYFGPGTRLTVT.

This clonotype was counted only a few times. The chain couples TRBV15 to TRBJ1-4; TRBD1 matches at 7 bases. This CDR3 has 15 residues. With 7 bases clipped from V and 4 bases from J, the junction kept 9 bases outside the gene matches. Germline V gene sequence: CDR1 LNHNV, CDR2 YYDKDF (reference sequence). CDR3 sequence (DNA): TGTGCCACCACCCGAGGACAGGCCTTTAATGAAAAACTGTTTTTT. Translated, it gives CATTRGQAFNEKLFF.

This clonotype was seen a few times. V usage is TRBV7-6 and J usage is TRBJ1-1; D is perhaps TRBD1 (6 bases). V was clipped by 1 base and J by 5 bases, with 11 bases between them. This CDR3 is 14 amino acids long. Germline loops: CDR1 SGHVS, CDR2 FNYEAQ. For the CDR3, the DNA is TGTGCCAGCAGCTTAGGGGGGCCCGGGACTGAAGCTTTCTTT. This gives the protein CASSLGGPGTEAFF.

In its sample, this clonotype was seen a few times. The gene calls are TRBV27 and TRBJ1-5; TRBD1 aligns across 7 bases. The germline V gene has CDR1 MNHEY and CDR2 SMNVEV (reference sequence). V dropped 5 bases and J dropped 3; count of bases not matched to a gene: 4. CDR3 length: 14 residues. The CDR3 sequence is CASSVTGINQPQHF. DNA for the CDR3: TGTGCCAGCAGTGTGACAGGGATCAATCAGCCCCAGCATTTT.

V gene TRBV4-3 combines with J gene TRBJ2-3; D remains ambiguous. V lost 1 base and J lost 0, with 14 bases in between. Germline-derived CDR1 and CDR2 are LGHNA and YSLEER. This CDR3 has 17 amino acids. CDR3 sequence (DNA): TGCGCCAGCAGCCAAGGGGCGAGTCATCCTAGCACAGATACGCAGTATTTT. It yields the protein CASSQGASHPSTDTQYF.

The chain employs TRBV4-1 and TRBJ2-1, with 8 bases lining up with TRBD1. The J segment lost 8 bases and the V segment lost 3 bases, leaving 0 bases of the junction unmatched. The germline V gene has CDR1 MGHRA and CDR2 YSYEKL. CDR3 length: 12 residues. The CDR3: CASSQDRDEQFF. CDR3 in DNA: TGCGCCAGCAGCCAGGACAGGGATGAGCAGTTCTTC.

CDR3 coding DNA: TGTGCCAGCAGACAACAGGGGGCAAATTCACCCCTCCACTTT. This codes for CASRQQGANSPLHF. The chain employs TRBV3-1 and TRBJ1-6; 9 bases line up with TRBD1. The CDR3 has 14 residues. Germline lookup yields CDR1 LGHDT and CDR2 YNNKEL (reference sequence). The ends lost 6 bases at V and 7 bases at J; junction bases unmatched: 4.